These T cell receptor beta chains were read from a single sample in a study of identical twins. MiXCR, run by TCRdb on the 5' RACE reads, gives a single entry per CDR3 protein. The sample shows about 530,000 distinct CDR3 sequences, under 25% of them seen only once. The same data also contributed to another study, on yellow fever vaccine responses in identical twins.

The material sequenced was CD4+ T cells sorted from blood. The receptors were sampled from a woman younger than 30 in good health. CDR3s include the opening cysteine and the closing phenylalanine or tryptophan. A D gene is named only where the DNA matches it firmly. Clone size is stated in some rows and not others, as once, few, many or a class when expanded.

cdr3_nt cdr3_aa v_call clone_size d_call j_call
TGTGCCAGCAGCTGGACAGGGGACCACGAGCAGTACTTC CASSWTGDHEQYF TRBV11-2 . TRBD1 TRBJ2-7
TGCAGTGCTAGAGATGGAGGGGCACAGGGGCAGATCGAGACCCAGTACTTC CSARDGGAQGQIETQYF TRBV20-1 . . TRBJ2-5
TGTGCCAGCAGTTACTCTTCGGTGGCACCCCTCCACTTT CASSYSSVAPLHF TRBV6-5 few . TRBJ1-6
TGTGCCAGCAGCCAGATACCCACCGGGGAGCTGTTTTTT CASSQIPTGELFF TRBV14 . . TRBJ2-2
TGTGCCAGCAGCTTGAAGGGCAGGGGGGTCTACGAGCAGTACTTC CASSLKGRGVYEQYF TRBV7-9 . . TRBJ2-7
TGCGCCAGCAGCTCGCAACTAGCGGGAACTCAAGAGACCCAGTACTTC CASSSQLAGTQETQYF TRBV5-1 . TRBD2 TRBJ2-5
TGTGCCAGCAGTGCAGGACTAGCGGGAGTCCACAATGAGCAGTTCTTC CASSAGLAGVHNEQFF TRBV12-3/TRBV12-4 few TRBD2 TRBJ2-1
TGTGCCACCAGCAGAGTTGTAGCCCAGTCCTACGAGCAGTACTTC CATSRVVAQSYEQYF TRBV15 few . TRBJ2-7
TGCGCCAGCAGCTTGCAAGCGAACACCGGGGAGCTGTTTTTT CASSLQANTGELFF TRBV5-1 many . TRBJ2-2
TGTGCCACCAGTGATCCCCCCGGTGAGCAGTTCTTC CATSDPPGEQFF TRBV24-1 few . TRBJ2-1
TGTGCCAGCAGCTTAGGGACTAGCGGATATAGCACAGATACGCAGTATTTT CASSLGTSGYSTDTQYF TRBV7-3 . TRBD2 TRBJ2-3
TGCAGTGCTAGAAGGACTAGCGGGAGGGAAGATACGCAGTATTTT CSARRTSGREDTQYF TRBV20-1 few TRBD2 TRBJ2-3
TGCGCCAGCAGCTTGGGTCCAGGGGACGTGGCGAACACCGGGGAGCTGTTTTTT CASSLGPGDVANTGELFF TRBV5-1 few . TRBJ2-2
TGTGCCAGCAGTTACTCCCCCGGAGTTTTCTTCATCGGGCTTTCCACCGGGGAGCTGTTTTTT CASSYSPGVFFIGLSTGELFF TRBV6-2/TRBV6-3 . . TRBJ2-2
TGCAGTGCTAGCTTCAGCGGGGTACTAAAAGAGACCCAGTACTTC CSASFSGVLKETQYF TRBV20-1 few TRBD2 TRBJ2-5
TGTGCCACCAGCGGCCTCGGACAGGGGGCCCCTGAAGCTTTCTTT CATSGLGQGAPEAFF TRBV15 few TRBD1 TRBJ1-1
TGTGCCAGCAGCTTATACCAGGGGTTTAACTATGGCTACACCTTC CASSLYQGFNYGYTF TRBV7-2 few . TRBJ1-2
TGTGCCAGCAGTAGGACTAGCTTTTACGAGCAGTACTTC CASSRTSFYEQYF TRBV7-8 . TRBD2 TRBJ2-7
TGTGCCAGCAGTTTAGGGACAGGGGAGTGGAATCAGCCCCAGCATTTT CASSLGTGEWNQPQHF TRBV28 few TRBD1 TRBJ1-5
TGCGCCAGCAGCGCAGGACAGGTCTACGAGCAGTACTTC CASSAGQVYEQYF TRBV5-1 few TRBD1 TRBJ2-7
TGCAGTGCTAGGGCAGGGGTAGAGACCCAGTACTTC CSARAGVETQYF TRBV20-1 . . TRBJ2-5
TGCAGTGCTAGAGATAGGGGTACTAGGAGCACAGATACGCAGTATTTT CSARDRGTRSTDTQYF TRBV20-1 . . TRBJ2-3
TGTGCCACCAGCAGAGGGACAGCCCAGCCGAGGTACTTC CATSRGTAQPRYF TRBV15 few . TRBJ2-4
TGTGCCAGCAGCCCGATGGTAGGGGAGGAGTACAATGAGCAGTTCTTC CASSPMVGEEYNEQFF TRBV7-9 many . TRBJ2-1
TGTGCCAGCAGTGACGGACAGGGGGCCCTTAAGTTGAACATTCAGTACTTC CASSDGQGALKLNIQYF TRBV6-1 . TRBD1 TRBJ2-4
TGCGCCAGCAGCTTGGCCGAGGGATATTACGAGCAGTACTTC CASSLAEGYYEQYF TRBV5-1 . . TRBJ2-7
TGTGCCAGCAGATACAACACAGGGGGCTCTGGGGCCAACGTCCTGACTTTC CASRYNTGGSGANVLTF TRBV27 . TRBD1 TRBJ2-6
TGCGCCAGCAGCTTGGGCCACTCCAGAGGCACTGAAGCTTTCTTT CASSLGHSRGTEAFF TRBV5-1 few . TRBJ1-1
TGTGCCAGCAGCTTATCAGGGGGCGGTCAGCCCCAGCATTTT CASSLSGGGQPQHF TRBV11-3 . TRBD1 TRBJ1-5
TGTGCCAGCAGCGACAAGACACCGAGCTCCTACAATGAGCAGTTCTTC CASSDKTPSSYNEQFF TRBV7-6 few . TRBJ2-1
TGTGCCAGCGTGCTTGCCGGGGAGCTGTTTTTT CASVLAGELFF TRBV28 few . TRBJ2-2
TGTGCCAGTAGTCTCCGGGACACAGGCTCCTACGAGCAGTACTTC CASSLRDTGSYEQYF TRBV19 few . TRBJ2-7
TGTGCCACCAGCAGTGGATCGACAGGGTTGTCGAAAAGATCCTACGAGCAGTACTTC CATSSGSTGLSKRSYEQYF TRBV15 . TRBD1 TRBJ2-7
TGTGCCAGCAGTTCCCGGGACAGCCGGGGTGAAGCTTTCTTT CASSSRDSRGEAFF TRBV12-3/TRBV12-4 . TRBD1 TRBJ1-1
TGCAGTGCCCCGGGGGGGGGCTCTAGGGCTTTCTTT CSAPGGGSRAFF TRBV20-1 . . TRBJ1-1
TGTGCCAGCCGCGGAGTAGGACCAGATACGCAGTATTTT CASRGVGPDTQYF TRBV2 few . TRBJ2-3
TGCAGTGCGGCAAAACGGAGTAACTATGGCTACACCTTC CSAAKRSNYGYTF TRBV20-1 few . TRBJ1-2
TGCAGTGCTAGCGGGGGCCCAGGGACCCAGTACTTC CSASGGPGTQYF TRBV20-1 . . TRBJ2-5
TGTGCCAGCAGCCCCTTTGAGGGTCGGTCGAACACCGGGGAGCTGTTTTTT CASSPFEGRSNTGELFF TRBV7-9 . . TRBJ2-2
TGTGCCAGCAGATCGAAGCGGGGCACTGAAGCTTTCTTT CASRSKRGTEAFF TRBV6-2/TRBV6-3 few . TRBJ1-1
TGTGCCAGCACCCCCGACCGATACTCTGGAAACACCATATATTTT CASTPDRYSGNTIYF TRBV12-3/TRBV12-4 few . TRBJ1-3
TGTGCCAGCAGTGTTGTGGGTTTGAACACTGAAGCTTTCTTT CASSVVGLNTEAFF TRBV6-1 . . TRBJ1-1
TGTGCCAGCAGCCAAGATCAAGTTGGCAATGAGCAGTTCTTC CASSQDQVGNEQFF TRBV3-1 . . TRBJ2-1
TGTGCCAGCAGCTTGGTAGGGACTGGAAACACCATATATTTT CASSLVGTGNTIYF TRBV5-5 few . TRBJ1-3
TGTGCCAGCAGTGAGGAGACCTACGAGCAGTACTTC CASSEETYEQYF TRBV2 . . TRBJ2-7
TGTGCTAGTGGTTTGGACAGAAGCACAGATACGCAGTATTTT CASGLDRSTDTQYF TRBV12-5 few . TRBJ2-3
TGCAGCGTTGAACCAGGCCTGTCCTACAATGAGCAGTTCTTC CSVEPGLSYNEQFF TRBV29-1 . . TRBJ2-1
TGTGCCAGCAGAATAGCGGGAGTAAGAGATACGCAGTATTTT CASRIAGVRDTQYF TRBV28 . TRBD2 TRBJ2-3
TGTGCCAGCAGTGAAGAAGTTAATTCACCCCTCCACTTT CASSEEVNSPLHF TRBV2 . . TRBJ1-6
TGCAGTGCTAGTGTGGTAGGACTAGCGGTAACAGATACGCAGTATTTT CSASVVGLAVTDTQYF TRBV20-1 . TRBD2 TRBJ2-3
TGTGCCAGTAGCAGCGGAGGGGGCGCCTTAGGCTACACCTTC CASSSGGGALGYTF TRBV19 once TRBD1 TRBJ1-2
TGTGCCAGCAGCTTGACCCTACAGGGGCCACAAATGGGAGCTTTCTTT CASSLTLQGPQMGAFF TRBV7-8 . TRBD1 TRBJ1-1
TGCGCCAGCAGCTTGAGTCTGCGGGAGGGCCTTGAGACCCAGTACTTC CASSLSLREGLETQYF TRBV5-1 . TRBD2 TRBJ2-5
TGCGCCAGCAGCTTGGGCGGAAGCTTGAACACTGAAGCTTTCTTT CASSLGGSLNTEAFF TRBV5-1 few . TRBJ1-1
TGCAGTGCTAGCGGGGGGTTAGATACGCAGTATTTT CSASGGLDTQYF TRBV20-1 . TRBD2 TRBJ2-3
TGCGCCAGCAGCCCTGGACAGGGGACGGGTACGCAGTATTTT CASSPGQGTGTQYF TRBV5-1 few TRBD1 TRBJ2-3
TGTGCCAGCAGCCAGGGCAGTAGCAATCAGCCCCAGCATTTT CASSQGSSNQPQHF TRBV3-1 . . TRBJ1-5
TGTGCCAGCAGTTTAGGACGGACAGCCTACAATGAGCAGTTCTTC CASSLGRTAYNEQFF TRBV27 few . TRBJ2-1
TGTGCCAGCTCACCTTCCGGACAGGGAAACTACGAGCAGTACTTC CASSPSGQGNYEQYF TRBV18 . TRBD1 TRBJ2-7
TGCGCCAGCAGCGTAACCGGGACACCGAACACCGGGGAGCTGTTTTTT CASSVTGTPNTGELFF TRBV5-1 . . TRBJ2-2